The clone carrying this T cell receptor beta chain has a single count. One junction end disagrees with the germline gene, perhaps due to a read error. These data come from a study of shared clonotypes between healthy human individuals. Germline loops: CDR1 SNHLY, CDR2 FYNNEI. The CDR3 has 15 residues. TCRdb's table, derived via immunoSEQ multiplex PCR, lists solely in-frame clones and lacks some. The sample holds roughly 320,000 clones, around 87% seen once. Material: memory CD8+ T cells sorted from blood. As to subset: CD45RO+ cells pooled with CCR7-negative TemRA cells. The rearrangement uses TRBV2 and TRBJ1-1; 7 positions match TRBD1. The TCR was taken from a man younger than 35 in good health. This CDR3 reads CASREVGQVNTEAFF. The CDR3 DNA follows: TGTGCCAGCAGAGAAGTAGGACAGGTGAACACTGAAGCTTTCTTT.